A selection of T cell receptor beta chains follows, all from one sample in a study of neurological immune-mediated disorders. Each CDR3 protein is one row after TCRdb ran MiXCR on the 5' RACE reads. Of about 36,000 distinct CDR3 sequences in the sample, over 8.5% were seen once. Sequences were obtained from PBMCs. These receptors came from a man in his fifties or sixties with HTLV-1-associated myelopathy (HAM/TSP). Both conserved end residues are part of each CDR3. The D gene is left open where the match is weak. Expanded clones get a size class; other rows say once, few or many, or leave the size out.

d_call j_call v_call clone_size cdr3_nt cdr3_aa
NA TRBJ2-2 TRBV5-1 many TGCGCCAGCAGCCCGGGACAAGACACCGGGGAGCTGTTTTTT CASSPGQDTGELFF
NA TRBJ1-6 TRBV5-1 many TGCGCCAGCAGCTTGGATACAGCAAATTCACCCCTCCACTTT CASSLDTANSPLHF
TRBD1 TRBJ1-1 TRBV5-1 many TGCGCCAGCAGCTTGGAGGGACAGCCGAACACTGAAGCTTTCTTT CASSLEGQPNTEAFF
NA TRBJ2-3 TRBV5-1 many TGCGCCAGCAGCTTGACGATGTTCAGCACAGATACGCAGTATTTT CASSLTMFSTDTQYF
NA TRBJ2-1 TRBV5-1 many TGCGCCAGCAGCTTGGTTGGGGGAAACAATGAGCAGTTCTTC CASSLVGGNNEQFF
NA TRBJ2-2 TRBV9 NA TGTGCCAGCAGCGTATGGGCGGACAGTGGGACCGGGGAGCTGTTTTTC CASSVWADSGTGELFF
TRBD1 TRBJ2-7 TRBV24-1 many TGTGCCACCAGTGACCGTGGGACAGGGAACGAGCAGTACTTC CATSDRGTGNEQYF
TRBD2 TRBJ2-1 TRBV7-6 many TGTGCCAGCAGCTGGGGACTAGCGGAGAAGCAGTTCTTC CASSWGLAEKQFF
NA TRBJ1-1 TRBV6-6 many TGTGCCAGCAGTTACACCGGGGTTAGGGAGAACACTGAAGCTTTCTTT CASSYTGVRENTEAFF
NA TRBJ1-5 TRBV6-5 many TGTGCCAGCAGCCCCGGGACACATAGCAATCAGCCCCAGCATTTT CASSPGTHSNQPQHF
NA TRBJ1-2 TRBV20-1 many TGCAGTGCCGATCCGATAAACTATGGCTACACCTTC CSADPINYGYTF
TRBD2 TRBJ2-3 TRBV5-1 many TGCGCCAGCAGCTCCATATCTAGCGGGACCTCTGGCACAGATACGCAGTATTTT CASSSISSGTSGTDTQYF
NA TRBJ1-3 TRBV20-1 many TGCAGTGCTAGAGCAGCGGGACACTTCTCTGGAAACACCATATATTTT CSARAAGHFSGNTIYF
TRBD2 TRBJ2-7 TRBV12-3/TRBV12-4 many TGTGCCAGCAGTTTAGCCCTAGCGGGAGGGCCCTACGAGCAGTACTTC CASSLALAGGPYEQYF
NA TRBJ2-1 TRBV4-1 many TGCGCCAGCAGCCAAGAAGGACAGCGGTTCTTC CASSQEGQRFF
NA TRBJ2-2 TRBV11-2 NA TGTGCCAGCAGCTTACACAGGCGTGCGAACACCGGGGAGCTGTTTTTT CASSLHRRANTGELFF
NA TRBJ2-7 TRBV20-1 many TGCAGTGCTAGAGATGGGCCGGAGCAGTACTTC CSARDGPEQYF
TRBD1 TRBJ2-1 TRBV12-3/TRBV12-4 many TGTGCCAGCAGTGGTTGGGACAGGGAGCAGTTCTTC CASSGWDREQFF
NA TRBJ2-4 TRBV11-2 many TGTGCCAGCAGCTTGCAGGGACCAGACATTCAGTACTTC CASSLQGPDIQYF
TRBD2 TRBJ2-3 TRBV12-3/TRBV12-4 many TGTGCCAGCTCCCGACTGGCTAGCGGGAGTGATACGCAGTATTTT CASSRLASGSDTQYF
NA TRBJ1-1 TRBV7-9 many TGTGCCAGCAGCTTAGGCAGGGACGGGAGAACTGAAGCTTTCTTT CASSLGRDGRTEAFF
NA TRBJ2-4 TRBV4-2 NA TGTGCCAGCAGCGCTCAGACAGGACTCCCAAACATTCAGTACTTC CASSAQTGLPNIQYF
NA TRBJ2-3 TRBV28 many TGTGCCAGCAGCCCAGGACACTTGGGCACAGATACGCAGTATTTT CASSPGHLGTDTQYF
NA TRBJ1-2 TRBV6-1 many TGTGCCAGCAGTGGCTGGGAGGGTGGCTACACCTTC CASSGWEGGYTF
NA TRBJ2-5 TRBV5-6 many TGTGCCAGCAGCTTGGACTTCGGAGAGACCCAGTACTTC CASSLDFGETQYF
TRBD1 TRBJ2-7 TRBV29-1 NA TGCAGCGTGAGACAGGGCGAGCAGTACTTC CSVRQGEQYF
TRBD2 TRBJ2-3 TRBV5-1 many TGCGCCAGCAGGTCAGCGGGAGACACAGATACGCAGTATTTT CASRSAGDTDTQYF
TRBD1 TRBJ1-5 TRBV28 many TGTGCCAGCAGCTCGCCCGGGACAGGGGGTCAGCCCCAGCATTTT CASSSPGTGGQPQHF
TRBD2 TRBJ2-2 TRBV5-1 NA TGCGTCAGCAGCTTAGCGGGAGACACCGGGGAGCAGTTTTTT CVSSLAGDTGEQFF
TRBD1 TRBJ2-1 TRBV5-1 many TGCGCCAGCAGCTTGACCGGGACAGGGAGGAATGAGCAGTTCTTC CASSLTGTGRNEQFF
NA TRBJ2-4 TRBV5-1 many TGCGCCAGCAGCTCGGAGAACATTCAGTACTTC CASSSENIQYF
TRBD1 TRBJ2-7 TRBV9 many TGTGCCAGCAGCGTAGGACCCGGGACAGGGGGCGACGAGCAGTACTTC CASSVGPGTGGDEQYF
TRBD1 TRBJ1-2 TRBV7-8 many TGTGCCAGCAGCTTAGGGACAGGGGATGGCTACACCTTC CASSLGTGDGYTF
NA TRBJ2-1 TRBV6-5 many TGTGCCAGCAGTTACTCGACAGCGTTCAACTCCTACAATGAGCAGTTCTTC CASSYSTAFNSYNEQFF
NA TRBJ2-3 TRBV2 many TGTGCCAGCAGGGGAGTTTTACTACACACAGATACGCAGTATTTT CASRGVLLHTDTQYF
NA TRBJ2-7 TRBV7-2 many TGTGCCAGCAGCAAGAGGGTAGGGGGCTACGAGCAGTACTTC CASSKRVGGYEQYF
NA TRBJ1-1 TRBV15 many TGTGCCACCAGCAGAGATTACGGCGGATTGAACACTGAAGCTTTCTTT CATSRDYGGLNTEAFF
NA TRBJ2-3 TRBV7-9 many TGTGCCAGCAGCCGAGAGGCAGATACGCAGTATTTT CASSREADTQYF
NA TRBJ2-1 TRBV20-1 many TGCAGTGCTAGCGGGCCCGTTACCTACAATGAGCAGTTCTTC CSASGPVTYNEQFF
NA TRBJ1-1 TRBV10-3 NA TGTGCCATCGGCGCCAGGGAGAACACTGAAGCTTTCTTT CAIGARENTEAFF
TRBD1 TRBJ1-1 TRBV29-1 many TGCAGCGTTGGGGGAAGGACAGGGGGCGAGGGGATGAGCACTGAAGCTTTCTTT CSVGGRTGGEGMSTEAFF
TRBD1 TRBJ2-1 TRBV6-1 NA TGTGCCAGCGGACGACAGGGGACGAATGAGCAGTTCTTC CASGRQGTNEQFF
TRBD1 TRBJ1-2 TRBV7-9 many TGTGCCAGCAGCTTTTCCGGACAGGGGCATGCAGGCTACACCTTC CASSFSGQGHAGYTF
NA TRBJ2-4 TRBV7-2 many TGTGCCAGCAGCGCCTATCACGGCATTCAGTACTTC CASSAYHGIQYF
NA TRBJ1-2 TRBV20-1 many TGCAGTGCTACTCCTCCCACAGAAGGCTACACCTTC CSATPPTEGYTF
NA TRBJ2-6 TRBV18 many TGTGCCAGCTCACGCGAAATCACGGACGGGGCCAACGTCCTGACTTTC CASSREITDGANVLTF
NA TRBJ2-7 TRBV5-1 NA TGCGCCAGCAGCTTGGACTACCAGAAGCCTTACGAGCAGTACTTC CASSLDYQKPYEQYF
NA TRBJ2-1 TRBV7-2 many TGTGCCAGCAGCCCCGACGCCGGGCAATACAATGAGCAGTTCTTC CASSPDAGQYNEQFF
NA TRBJ2-7 TRBV6-5 NA TGTGCCAGCAGTGCCGCGGGGAGAGACTACGAGCAGTACTTC CASSAAGRDYEQYF
NA TRBJ2-1 TRBV5-8 many TGTGCCAGCAGCCTTTCGGACCCAGACAATGAGCAGTTCTTC CASSLSDPDNEQFF
NA TRBJ2-1 TRBV28 many TGTGCCAGCGGGGGACGGGTTAATGAGCAGTTCTTC CASGGRVNEQFF
NA TRBJ2-1 TRBV6-1 few TGTGCCAGCAATAGGGTGGGGACAGAGCAGTTCTTC CASNRVGTEQFF
NA TRBJ2-1 TRBV5-1 many TGCGCCAGCAGCCAGGGGTTGGAGACCAATGAGCAGTTCTTC CASSQGLETNEQFF